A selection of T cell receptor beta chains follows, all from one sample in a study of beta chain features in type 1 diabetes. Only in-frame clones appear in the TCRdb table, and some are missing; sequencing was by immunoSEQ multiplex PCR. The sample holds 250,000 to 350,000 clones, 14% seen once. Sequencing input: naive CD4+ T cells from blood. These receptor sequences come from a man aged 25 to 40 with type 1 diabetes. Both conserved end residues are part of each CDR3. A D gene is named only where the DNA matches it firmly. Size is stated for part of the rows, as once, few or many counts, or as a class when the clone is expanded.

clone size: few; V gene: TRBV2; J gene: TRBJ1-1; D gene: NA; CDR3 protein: CASSASSNTEAFF; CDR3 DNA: TGTGCCAGCAGTGCCTCGTCGAACACTGAAGCTTTCTTT
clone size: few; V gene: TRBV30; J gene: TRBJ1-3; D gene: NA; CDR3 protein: CAWSFGYSGNTIYF; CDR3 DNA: TGTGCCTGGAGTTTCGGGTATTCTGGAAACACCATATATTTT
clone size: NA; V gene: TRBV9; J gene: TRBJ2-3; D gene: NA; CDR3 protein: CASSVVSATDTQYF; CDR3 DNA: TGTGCCAGCAGCGTAGTTAGCGCCACAGATACGCAGTATTTT
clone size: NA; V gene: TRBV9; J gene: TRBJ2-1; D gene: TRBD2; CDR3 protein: CASSVAGLAGGSNEQFF; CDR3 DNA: TGTGCCAGCAGCGTAGCTGGACTAGCGGGAGGATCAAATGAGCAGTTCTTC
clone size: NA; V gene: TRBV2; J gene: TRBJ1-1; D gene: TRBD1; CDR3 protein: CASSDGQGDTEAFF; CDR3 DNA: TGTGCCAGCAGTGATGGACAGGGTGACACTGAAGCTTTCTTT
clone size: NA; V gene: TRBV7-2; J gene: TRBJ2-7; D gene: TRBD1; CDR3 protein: CASSPGTGGFYEQYF; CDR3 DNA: TGTGCCAGCAGCCCGGGGACAGGGGGCTTCTACGAGCAGTACTTC
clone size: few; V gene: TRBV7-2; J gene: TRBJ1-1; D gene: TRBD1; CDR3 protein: CASSLVYSEGAAFF; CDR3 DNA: TGTGCCAGCAGCTTAGTGTACAGCGAGGGGGCAGCTTTCTTT
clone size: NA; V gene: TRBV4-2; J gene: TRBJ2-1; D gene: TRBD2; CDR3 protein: CASSLGLASYNEQFF; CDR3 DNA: TGTGCCAGCAGCCTAGGACTAGCTTCGTACAATGAGCAGTTCTTC
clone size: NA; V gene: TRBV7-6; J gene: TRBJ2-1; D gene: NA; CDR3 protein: CASVGSNEQFF; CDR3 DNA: TGTGCCAGCGTGGGCTCCAATGAGCAGTTCTTC
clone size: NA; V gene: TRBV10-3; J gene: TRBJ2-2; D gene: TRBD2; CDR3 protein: CAISVAGGGTGELFF; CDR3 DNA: TGTGCCATCAGTGTGGCGGGAGGTGGCACCGGGGAGCTGTTTTTT
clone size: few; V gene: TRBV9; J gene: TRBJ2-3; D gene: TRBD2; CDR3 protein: CASSVAGGFSTDTQYF; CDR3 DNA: TGTGCCAGCAGCGTAGCGGGGGGATTTAGCACAGATACGCAGTATTTT
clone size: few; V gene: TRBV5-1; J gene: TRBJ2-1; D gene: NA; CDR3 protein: CASSLVMDSYYNEQFF; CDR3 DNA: TGCGCCAGCAGCTTGGTGATGGACAGTTACTACAATGAGCAGTTCTTC
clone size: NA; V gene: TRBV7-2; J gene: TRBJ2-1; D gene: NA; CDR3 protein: CASSLDLNEQFF; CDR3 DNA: TGTGCCAGCAGCTTAGATCTCAATGAGCAGTTCTTC
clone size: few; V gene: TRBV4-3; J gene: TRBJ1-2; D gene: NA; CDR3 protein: CASSQVGGAGYTF; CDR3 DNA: TGCGCCAGCAGCCAAGTAGGGGGGGCAGGCTACACCTTC
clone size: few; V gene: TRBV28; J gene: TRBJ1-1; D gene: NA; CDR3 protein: CASSLPRLGAFF; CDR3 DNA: TGTGCCAGCAGTTTACCCCGACTAGGGGCTTTCTTT
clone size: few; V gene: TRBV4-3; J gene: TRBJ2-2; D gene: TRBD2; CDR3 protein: CASSPILAANTGELFF; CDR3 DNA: TGCGCCAGCAGCCCGATCCTAGCGGCGAACACCGGGGAGCTGTTTTTT
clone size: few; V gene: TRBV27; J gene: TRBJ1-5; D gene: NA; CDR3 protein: CASSLGRGSVQPQHF; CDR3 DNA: TGTGCCAGCAGTTTAGGAAGGGGAAGTGTTCAGCCCCAGCATTTT
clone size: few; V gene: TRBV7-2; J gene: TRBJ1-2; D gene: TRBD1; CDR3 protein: CASSSEPRDSYGYTF; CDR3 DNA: TGTGCCAGCAGCTCCGAACCCCGGGACAGCTATGGCTACACCTTC
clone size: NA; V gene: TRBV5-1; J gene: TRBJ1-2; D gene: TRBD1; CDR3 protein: CASSRGTGMPGVYGYTF; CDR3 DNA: TGCGCCAGCAGCCGAGGGACAGGGATGCCGGGAGTCTATGGCTACACCTTC
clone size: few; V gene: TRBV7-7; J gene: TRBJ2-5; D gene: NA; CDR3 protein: CASSASLQETQYF; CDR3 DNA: TGTGCTAGCAGCGCCAGTCTTCAAGAGACCCAGTACTTC
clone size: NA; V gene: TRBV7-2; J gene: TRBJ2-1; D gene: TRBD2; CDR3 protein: CASSPGGSLNEQFF; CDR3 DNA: TGTGCCAGCAGCCCCGGCGGGAGTCTAAATGAGCAGTTCTTC
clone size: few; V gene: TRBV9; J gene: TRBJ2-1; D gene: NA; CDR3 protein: CASSVGTGFFNEQFF; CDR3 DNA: TGTGCCAGCAGCGTAGGGACTGGATTTTTTAATGAGCAGTTCTTC
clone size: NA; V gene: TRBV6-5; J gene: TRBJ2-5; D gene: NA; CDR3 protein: CASSLSRRGRETQYF; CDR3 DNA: TGTGCCAGCAGTTTGAGTCGGCGGGGACGGGAGACCCAGTACTTC